This T cell receptor (beta chain) was captured by sequencing in a study of T cells in Graves' hyperthyroidism and ophthalmopathy. Template material for amplifying TCR beta CDR3 regions consisted of RNA transcripts. HTBI primers drove first-round RT-PCR of the TCR CDR3. TCRdb reanalysed the multiplex PCR reads using MiXCR and keeps one entry per CDR3 protein. The table lists under 350,000 distinct CDR3 sequences, roughly an eighth of them singletons, with about a third in the top ten. Germline-derived CDR1 and CDR2 are SNHLY and FYNNEI. This CDR3 spans 16 amino acids. Germline trimming cut 10 bases from V and 0 bases from J; bases unmatched to any gene: 8. Broader study findings: The model predicted ophthalmopathy a median approximately six months before onset.

This clonotype was observed many times. Its specificity is not known. Ophthalmopathy patients showed a Clinical Activity Score of at least 3, NOSPECS grade of at least 4 and duration under 3 months. PBMCs were obtained from approximately 10 ml fresh peripheral blood. The sequenced material came from blood. J is TRBJ1-4 and V is TRBV2, with 10 bases that match TRBD1. The source is a woman aged 40 to 50 with Graves' ophthalmopathy. The CDR3 region has the DNA TGTGCCACAGAGGAAGGACAGGGGGCAACTAATGAAAAACTGTTTTTT. It specifies CATEEGQGATNEKLFF.